Shown below are 10 T cell receptor beta chains from a single sample sequenced in a study of T cell changes during pregnancy in multiple sclerosis. The protocol was immunoSEQ multiplex PCR, while the TCRdb copy is restricted to in-frame clones and leaves out a portion. The sample includes tens of thousands of clones, 80% to 95% seen only once; the top ten take 0.8% to 1%. This sample comprised peripheral blood, obtained in the first trimester of pregnancy. These receptors all stem from a female donor with multiple sclerosis, enrolled in a pregnancy study.

This clone was detected a few times. The V call is TRBV9, the J call TRBJ1-1; no clear D gene. The germline gives CDR1 SGDLS, CDR2 YYNGEE. This CDR3 is 12 amino acids long. V lost 0 bases and J lost 11, with 11 bases in between. The CDR3 DNA sequence: TGTGCCAGCAGCGTAGGGGAGGCCGAGGCTTTCTTT. It specifies CASSVGEAEAFF. Full variable domain (remainder filled in from reference TRBV9 and TRBJ1-1): DSGVTQTPKHLITATGQRVTLRCSPRSGDLSVYWYQQSLDQGLQFLIQYYNGEERAKGNILERFSAQQFPDLHSELNLSSLELGDSALYFCASSVGEAEAFFGQGTRLTVV.

The chain uses TRBV4-3 and TRBJ1-2; D call uncertain. CDR1 and CDR2 (germline): LGHNA, YSLEER. Trimming removed 0 bases from V and 8 bases from J, with 16 bases in between. There are 15 residues in the CDR3. The CDR3 here is CASSQEIPGNWGYTF. DNA for the CDR3: TGCGCCAGCAGCCAAGAAATTCCGGGAAATTGGGGCTACACCTTC.

V gene TRBV2 combines with J gene TRBJ1-2; weak D call: TRBD1 (5 bases). The CDR3 runs 13 residues. Trimming took 9 bases from V and 3 from J, leaving 14 bases between them. The germline V gene has CDR1 SNHLY and CDR2 FYNNEI. Written as DNA, the CDR3 is TGTGCCAGTGGACACACATTTCACTATGGCTACACCTTC. The encoded protein is CASGHTFHYGYTF.

The chain is built from TRBV7-8 and TRBJ1-2; D perhaps matches TRBD1 (5 bases). V was trimmed by 5 bases and J by 4 bases, leaving 14 bases between them. The length of the CDR3 is 14 residues. Germline-derived CDR1 and CDR2 are SGHVS and FQNEAQ. In nucleotides, the CDR3 is TGTGCCAGCAGCATACAGGTTACGGGCTATGGCTACACCTTC. Amino acid sequence: CASSIQVTGYGYTF.

The CDR3 DNA is TGTGCCAGCAAAAGGGCCACGTCCGGGGAAAATTCACCCCTCCACTTT. Residues: CASKRATSGENSPLHF. This sequence joins TRBV2 and TRBJ1-6; unclear D gene. The CDR3 extends over 16 amino acids. CDR1 and CDR2 from the germline V gene are SNHLY and FYNNEI. V gave up 7 bases and J gave up 7 bases, with 20 bases separating them. Supplemented by reference TRBV2 and TRBJ1-6, the full variable domain reads EPEVTQTPSHQVTQMGQEVILRCVPISNHLYFYWYRQILGQKVEFLVSFYNNEISEKSEIFDDQFSVERPDGSNFTLKIRSTKLEDSAMYFCASKRATSGENSPLHFGNGTRLTVT.

The J gene is TRBJ1-6, the V gene TRBV7-3; TRBD1 matches 8 bases. V lost 2 bases and J lost 7; bases outside the gene matches: 7. Germline V lookup: CDR1 SGHTA, CDR2 FQGTGA. CDR3 length equals 16 residues. The CDR3 region has the DNA TGTGCCAGCAGCTTATCAGGGGGCGGATGGAATTCACCCCTCCACTTT. Its translation: CASSLSGGGWNSPLHF.

This clone showed up just once. The chain couples TRBV2 to TRBJ1-2, with 10 bases identical to TRBD1. V lost 3 bases and J lost 3; bases outside the gene matches: 1. Looked up from germline, CDR1 is SNHLY and CDR2 is FYNNEI. This CDR3 region has 14 residues. DNA of the CDR3: TGTGCCAGCAGTGACGGACAGGGGGACTATGGCTACACCTTC. It specifies CASSDGQGDYGYTF.

The chain combines TRBV6-5 with TRBJ1-1, with 7 nucleotides matching TRBD1. Germline CDR1 MNHEY, CDR2 SVGAGI. V shed 6 bases and J 4 bases; nucleotides not matched to a gene: 5. The CDR3 spans 13 residues. The DNA of the CDR3 is TGTGCCAGCAGGAGACAGGGATCCACTGAAGCTTTCTTT. Amino acids: CASRRQGSTEAFF.

This rearrangement joins TRBV19 to TRBJ1-2; the D is unclear. The germline V gene encodes CDR1 LNHDA and CDR2 SQIVND (reference sequence). Trimming took off 5 bases at V and 10 bases at J, with 17 bases between the two ends. The CDR3 length is 13 residues. CDR3 sequence: CASSQQLRRHYTF. The CDR3 DNA follows: TGTGCCAGTAGTCAGCAGCTTCGGAGGCACTACACCTTC. Using reference TRBV19 and TRBJ1-2 for the parts outside the CDR3, the full variable domain is DGGITQSPKYLFRKEGQNVTLSCEQNLNHDAMYWYRQDPGQGLRLIYYSQIVNDFQKGDIAEGYSVSREKKESFPLTVTSAQKNPTAFYLCASSQQLRRHYTFGSGTRLTVV.

The V gene is TRBV28, the J gene TRBJ1-5; D possibly corresponds to TRBD1 (6 bases). Germline-derived CDR1 and CDR2 are MDHEN and SYDVKM. CDR3 length equals 16 residues. V lost 7 bases to trimming and J lost 2 bases, with 18 bases between them. CDR3 bases: TGTGCCAGCAAGGGGCCCGGGGGGCTCGGCAATCAGCCCCAGCATTTT. Its translation is CASKGPGGLGNQPQHF.